This T cell receptor (beta chain) is drawn from a study of CD8+CD57+ T cells in acquired aplastic anemia. Comment on this clonotype: A much larger clone lies one base from this, so it may be a read error.

Genomic DNA served as template for TCR beta VDJ and CDR3 profiling. TCRdb called the reads again in MiXCR, with one record for every CDR3 protein. Of a few hundred thousand distinct CDR3 sequences in the sample, about a third were seen once. All patients picked for sequencing had shown, by flow cytometry, an expansion of CD8+CD57+ cells. Trimming took 2 bases from V and 0 from J, leaving 12 bases between them. The CDR3 is 16 residues long. CDR1 and CDR2 (germline): SGHTA, FQGTGA. The chain is built from TRBV7-3 and TRBJ2-3; tentatively, D is TRBD2 (5 bases). The TCR originated in a human donor with aplastic anemia. Source material: sorted CD4+, CD8+, or CD8+CD57+ T cells (not recorded which) from PBMCs. The CDR3 here is CASSLSGEQSTDTQYF. Written as DNA, the CDR3 is TGTGCCAGCAGCTTATCCGGGGAGCAGAGCACAGATACGCAGTATTTT.